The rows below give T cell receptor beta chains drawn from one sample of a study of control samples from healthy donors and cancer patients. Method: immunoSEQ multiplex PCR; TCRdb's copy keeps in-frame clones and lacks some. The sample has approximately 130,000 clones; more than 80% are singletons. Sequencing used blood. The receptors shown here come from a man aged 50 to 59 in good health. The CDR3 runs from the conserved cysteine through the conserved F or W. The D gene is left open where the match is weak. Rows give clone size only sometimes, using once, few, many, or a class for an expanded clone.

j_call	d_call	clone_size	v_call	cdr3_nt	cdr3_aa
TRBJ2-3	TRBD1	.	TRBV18	TGTGCCAGCTCACCTCTAGGGACAGGGTTGGATTTT	CASSPLGTGLDF
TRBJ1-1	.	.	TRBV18	TGTGCCAGCTCCTCTCGTAGGTCAGGTTTGAACACTGAAGCTTTCTTT	CASSSRRSGLNTEAFF
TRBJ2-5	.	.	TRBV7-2	TGTGCCAGCAGCCAAGACAGGGGGTATGGACTAGCGCGGGAAGAGACCCAGTACTTC	CASSQDRGYGLAREETQYF
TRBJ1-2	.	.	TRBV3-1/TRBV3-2	TGTGCCAGCAGCCAGGGGACCCTCTATGGCTACACCTTC	CASSQGTLYGYTF
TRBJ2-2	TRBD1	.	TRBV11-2	TGTGCCAGCAGCTTAGATACAAGGGGGCGGACCGGGGAGCTGTTTTTT	CASSLDTRGRTGELFF
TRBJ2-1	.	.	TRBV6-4	TGTGCCAGCAGCCCCGGGACGGACTCCTACAATGAGCAGTTCTTC	CASSPGTDSYNEQFF
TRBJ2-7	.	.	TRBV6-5	TGTGCCAGCAGTTACTACCGGGACTACGAGCAGTACTTC	CASSYYRDYEQYF
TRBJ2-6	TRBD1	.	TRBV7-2	TGTGCCAGCAGCTCGGACAGGGCCGGGGCCAACGTCCTGACTTTC	CASSSDRAGANVLTF
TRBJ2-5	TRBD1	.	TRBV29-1	TGCAGCGCTGACAGGGGATCCATGGAGACCCAGTACTTC	CSADRGSMETQYF
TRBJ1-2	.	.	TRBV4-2	TGTGCCAGCAGCCAAGATTGGCGCGGCTACACCTTC	CASSQDWRGYTF
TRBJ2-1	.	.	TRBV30	TGTGCCTGGCAGCGACGGGCGGTATACAATGAGCAGTTCTTC	CAWQRRAVYNEQFF
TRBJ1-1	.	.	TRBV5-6	TGTGCCAGCAGCTTGCGTTTGAATACTGAAGCTTTCTTT	CASSLRLNTEAFF
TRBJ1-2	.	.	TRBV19	TGTGCCAGTAGTTTCTCAGGGTCTGGCTACACCTTC	CASSFSGSGYTF
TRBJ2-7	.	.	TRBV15	TGTGCCACCAGCAGAGACAGGGCTCGGGACGAGCAGTACTTC	CATSRDRARDEQYF
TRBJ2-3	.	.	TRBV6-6	TGTGCCAGCAGTTCCGCAGGGTTCACAGATACGCAGTATTTT	CASSSAGFTDTQYF
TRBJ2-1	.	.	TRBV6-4	TGTGCCAGCAGTCCATCCAGACAAAATGAGCAGTTCTTC	CASSPSRQNEQFF
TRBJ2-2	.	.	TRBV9	TGTGCCAGCAGCGAGAGGGGGGGTCCGAACACCGGGGAGCTGTTTTTT	CASSERGGPNTGELFF
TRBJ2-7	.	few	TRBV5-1	TGCGCCAGCAGCTTGGGACAGGACTTTTACGAGCAGTACTTC	CASSLGQDFYEQYF
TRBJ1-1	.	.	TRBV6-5	TGTGCCAGCAGTCCTTGGGGCCTAATGAACACTGAAGCTTTCTTT	CASSPWGLMNTEAFF
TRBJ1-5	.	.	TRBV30	TGTGCCTGGAGCTTTAGGGGGGGCAATCAGCCCCAGCATTTT	CAWSFRGGNQPQHF
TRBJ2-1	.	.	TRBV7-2	TGTGCCAGCAGCTTGGCGGGCGAGGGAAGGGAGCAGTTCTTC	CASSLAGEGREQFF
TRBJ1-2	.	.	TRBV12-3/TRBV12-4	TGTGCCTCGGGTGGGATTCCTTCCTATGGCTACACCTTC	CASGGIPSYGYTF
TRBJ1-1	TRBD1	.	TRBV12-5	TGTGCTAGTGCTGACAGGGGGAACACTGAAGCTTTCTTT	CASADRGNTEAFF
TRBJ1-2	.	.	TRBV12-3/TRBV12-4	TGTGCCAGCAGTTTAAGTGAATATGGCTACACCTTC	CASSLSEYGYTF
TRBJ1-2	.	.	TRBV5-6	TGTGCCAGCAGCTTCTTAGGGCGGGACACCACCGCTAACTATGGCTACACCTTC	CASSFLGRDTTANYGYTF
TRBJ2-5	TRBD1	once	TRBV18	TGTGCCAGCTCACGAGGACAGGGAGGCCAAGAGACCCAGTACTTC	CASSRGQGGQETQYF
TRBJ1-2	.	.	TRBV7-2	TGTGCCAGCAGCTTAGGGGCGGACACGTATGGCTACACCTTC	CASSLGADTYGYTF